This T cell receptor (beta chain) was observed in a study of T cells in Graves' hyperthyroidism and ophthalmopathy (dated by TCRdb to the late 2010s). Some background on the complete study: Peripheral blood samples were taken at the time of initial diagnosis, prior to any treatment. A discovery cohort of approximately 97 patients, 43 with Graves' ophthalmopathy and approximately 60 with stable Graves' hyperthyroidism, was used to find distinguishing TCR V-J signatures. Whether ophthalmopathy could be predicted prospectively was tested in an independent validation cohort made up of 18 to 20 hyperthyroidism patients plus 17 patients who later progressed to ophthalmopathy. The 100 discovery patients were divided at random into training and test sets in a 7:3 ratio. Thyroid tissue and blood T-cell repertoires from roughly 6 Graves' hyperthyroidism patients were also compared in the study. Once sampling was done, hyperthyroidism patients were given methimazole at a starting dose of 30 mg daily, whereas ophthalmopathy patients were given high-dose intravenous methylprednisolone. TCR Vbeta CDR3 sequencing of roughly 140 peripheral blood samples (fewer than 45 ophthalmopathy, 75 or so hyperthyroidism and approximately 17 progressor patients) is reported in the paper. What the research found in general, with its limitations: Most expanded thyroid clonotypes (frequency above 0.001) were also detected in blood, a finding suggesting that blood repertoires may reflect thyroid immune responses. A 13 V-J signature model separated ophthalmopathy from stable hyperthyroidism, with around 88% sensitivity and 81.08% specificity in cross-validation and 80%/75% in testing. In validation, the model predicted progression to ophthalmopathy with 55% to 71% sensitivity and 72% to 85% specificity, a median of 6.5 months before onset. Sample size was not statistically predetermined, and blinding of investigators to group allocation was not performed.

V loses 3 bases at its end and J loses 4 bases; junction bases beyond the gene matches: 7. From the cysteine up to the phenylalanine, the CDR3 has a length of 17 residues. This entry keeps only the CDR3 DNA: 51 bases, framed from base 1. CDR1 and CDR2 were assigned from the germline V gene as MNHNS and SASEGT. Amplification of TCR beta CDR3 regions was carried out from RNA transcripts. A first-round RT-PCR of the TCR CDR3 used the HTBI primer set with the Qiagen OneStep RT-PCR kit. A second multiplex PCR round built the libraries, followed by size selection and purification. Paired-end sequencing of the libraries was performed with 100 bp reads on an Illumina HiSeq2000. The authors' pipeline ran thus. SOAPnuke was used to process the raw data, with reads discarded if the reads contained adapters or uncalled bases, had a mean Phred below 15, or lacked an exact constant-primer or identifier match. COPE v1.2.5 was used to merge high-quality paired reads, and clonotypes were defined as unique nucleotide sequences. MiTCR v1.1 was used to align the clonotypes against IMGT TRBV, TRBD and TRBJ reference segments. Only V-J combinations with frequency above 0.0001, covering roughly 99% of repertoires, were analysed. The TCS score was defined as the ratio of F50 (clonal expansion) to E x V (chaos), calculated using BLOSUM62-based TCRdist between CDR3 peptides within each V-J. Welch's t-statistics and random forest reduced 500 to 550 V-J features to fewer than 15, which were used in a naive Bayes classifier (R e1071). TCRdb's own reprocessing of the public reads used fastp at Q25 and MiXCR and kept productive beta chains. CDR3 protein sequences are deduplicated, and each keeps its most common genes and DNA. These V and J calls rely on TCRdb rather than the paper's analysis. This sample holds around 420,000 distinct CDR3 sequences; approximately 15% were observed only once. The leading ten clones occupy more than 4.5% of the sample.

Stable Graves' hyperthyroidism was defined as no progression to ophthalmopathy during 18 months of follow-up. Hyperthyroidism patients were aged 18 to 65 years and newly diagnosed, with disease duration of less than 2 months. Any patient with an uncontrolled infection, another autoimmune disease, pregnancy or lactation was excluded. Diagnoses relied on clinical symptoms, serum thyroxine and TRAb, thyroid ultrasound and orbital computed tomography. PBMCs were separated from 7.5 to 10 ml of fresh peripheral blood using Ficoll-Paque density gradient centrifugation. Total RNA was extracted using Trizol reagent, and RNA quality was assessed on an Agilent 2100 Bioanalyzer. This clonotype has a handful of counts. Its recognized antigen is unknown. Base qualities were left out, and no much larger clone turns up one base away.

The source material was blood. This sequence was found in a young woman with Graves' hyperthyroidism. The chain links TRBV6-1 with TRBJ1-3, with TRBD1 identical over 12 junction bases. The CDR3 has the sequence CASSDPGQGAKGNTIYF. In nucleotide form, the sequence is TGTGCCAGCAGTGACCCGGGACAGGGGGCGAAAGGAAACACCATATATTTT.